The 14 T cell receptor beta chains given below trace back to one sample, sequenced in a study of shared clonotypes between healthy human individuals. TCRdb's copy holds only in-frame clones and misses some; the assay was immunoSEQ multiplex PCR. The data contain roughly 490,000 clones, about 80% of them seen just once; the ten biggest clones take up approximately 12%. The sequenced sample consisted of PBMCs. The receptors stem from a middle-aged woman in good health. Some clones in this sample may be carry-over from other donors' samples.

The CDR3 protein is CASSEELRTSGKGEQFF. The CDR3 bases are TGTGCCAGCAGTGAGGAGTTAAGGACTAGCGGGAAGGGTGAGCAGTTCTTC. The gene calls are TRBV25-1 and TRBJ2-1; 12 positions match TRBD2. Looked up from germline, CDR1 is MGHDK and CDR2 is SYGVNS. The CDR3 covers 17 residues. With V trimmed by 3 bases and J by 9 bases, 12 bases remained unmatched.

The rearrangement links TRBV7-9 to TRBJ2-5; TRBD2 matches at 7 bases. The CDR3 length is 16 residues. Trimming cost V 3 bases and J 4 bases; bases outside gene matches: 11. Germline loops: CDR1 SEHNR, CDR2 FQNEAQ (reference sequence). The chain's CDR3 is CASSLGGLAPRETQYF. CDR3 nucleotide sequence: TGTGCCAGCAGCTTGGGGGGGTTGGCCCCCCGAGAGACCCAGTACTTC.

The chain employs TRBV15 and TRBJ1-2; D is unresolved. The germline V gene has CDR1 LNHNV and CDR2 YYDKDF (reference sequence). CDR3 length: 16 residues. V was shortened by 0 bases and J by 5 bases, with 16 bases between the two germline ends. CDR3 nucleotides: TGTGCCACCAGCAGAGATCGTCAAGCGGAACCATATGGCTACACCTTC. As protein: CATSRDRQAEPYGYTF.

This chain connects TRBV18 to TRBJ2-7, with D unclear. This CDR3 has 14 residues. V was clipped by 3 bases and J by 0 bases, with 9 bases between them. The germline V gene has CDR1 KGHSH and CDR2 LQKENI. The CDR3 spells CASSPSITSYEQYF. The CDR3 coding sequence is TGTGCCAGCTCACCCAGCATAACCTCCTACGAGCAGTACTTC.

The CDR3 here is CASSPRGPREQYF. CDR3 DNA: TGTGCCAGCAGTCCCCGGGGCCCAAGGGAGCAGTACTTC. The chain employs TRBV7-2 and TRBJ2-7; D assignment may be TRBD1 or TRBD2 (5 bases each). This CDR3 is built from 13 residues. Trimming removed 6 bases from V and 7 bases from J, with 16 bases in between. Per the germline V gene, CDR1 is SGHTA and CDR2 is FQGNSA.

The genes are TRBV9 and TRBJ2-2, with a possible D match to TRBD1 (5 bases). CDR3 size: 14 residues. Germline-derived CDR1 and CDR2 are SGDLS and YYNGEE. The germline V and J ends were trimmed by 4 bases and 4 bases, with 11 bases remaining between them. CDR3 residues: CASSPRQSTGELFF. Written as DNA, the CDR3 is TGTGCCAGCAGCCCGCGACAGAGCACCGGGGAGCTGTTTTTT. The full variable domain, its missing parts supplied by reference TRBV9 and TRBJ2-2, is DSGVTQTPKHLITATGQRVTLRCSPRSGDLSVYWYQQSLDQGLQFLIQYYNGEERAKGNILERFSAQQFPDLHSELNLSSLELGDSALYFCASSPRQSTGELFFGEGSRLTVL.

The chain carries TRBV7-9 and TRBJ2-1; no clear D. The CDR3 has 14 residues. Germline CDR1 and CDR2: SEHNR and FQNEAQ (reference sequence). V lost 2 bases and J 0 bases, leaving 5 bases between the germline ends. The CDR3 is CASSLTLSYNEQFF. The CDR3 DNA sequence: TGTGCCAGCAGCTTAACCCTCTCCTACAATGAGCAGTTCTTC.

The CDR3 loop is CASLAGFSGNTIYF. The CDR3 DNA follows: TGTGCCAGCTTGGCAGGGTTTTCTGGAAACACCATATATTTT. This chain connects TRBV6-1 to TRBJ1-3, with TRBD1 as a possible D gene (5 bases). There are 14 residues in the CDR3. Germline CDR1 MNHNS, CDR2 SASEGT. V was shortened by 8 bases and J by 1 base, with 12 bases between the two germline ends.

About this clone: The likely explanation is a read error, given a far larger clone one base away. The chain links TRBV6-1 to TRBJ1-2; 7 positions agree with TRBD1. V lost 8 bases, J lost 6 bases, and 9 bases stayed unmatched. This CDR3 spans 13 amino acids. Germline V CDR1 and CDR2: MNHNS, SASEGT. The CDR3 DNA follows: TGTGCCAGCGGCCTCAACAGGGGTGATGGCTACACCTTC. It specifies CASGLNRGDGYTF.

CDR3 protein: CAWTTGTGSDYGYTF. DNA for the CDR3: TGTGCCTGGACCACCGGGACAGGGAGCGACTATGGCTACACCTTC. The chain employs TRBV30 and TRBJ1-2; 9 positions match TRBD1. This CDR3 has 15 amino acids. Trimming took 4 bases from V and 3 from J; bases not matched to a gene: 9. Germline lookup yields CDR1 GTSNPN and CDR2 SVGIG (reference sequence).

The gene calls are TRBV28 and TRBJ1-5, with D possibly being TRBD1 (6 bases). Germline assignment: CDR1 MDHEN and CDR2 SYDVKM. Trimming removed 4 bases from V and 2 bases from J, with 18 bases in between. The CDR3 is 17 amino acids. The CDR3: CASSYQSGVGGNQPQHF. The CDR3 nucleotides read TGTGCCAGCAGTTACCAATCAGGGGTAGGCGGCAATCAGCCCCAGCATTTT.

This clone has just a few counts. The chain is built from TRBV18 and TRBJ1-5, with D possibly TRBD1 on 6 matching bases. This CDR3 has 13 residues. CDR1 and CDR2 (germline): KGHSH, LQKENI. With 2 bases removed from V and 7 bases from J, the gap between germline ends came to 9 bases. CDR3 nucleotide sequence: TGTGCCAGCTCACCAGGACAGCCCCAGCCCCAGCATTTT. Its protein product is CASSPGQPQPQHF.

J is TRBJ1-2 and V is TRBV5-6, with D unresolved. This CDR3 region has 13 residues. Looked up from germline, CDR1 is SGHDT and CDR2 is YYEEEE. With 1 base removed from V and 8 bases from J, the gap between germline ends came to 12 bases. The CDR3 loop is CASSLTHTQGYTF. The CDR3 nucleotides are TGTGCCAGCAGCTTGACTCATACCCAGGGCTACACCTTC.

The gene calls are TRBV19 and TRBJ1-4, with 7 bases matching TRBD1. Trimming removed 6 bases from V and 6 bases from J; junction bases left unmatched: 16. Looked up from germline, CDR1 is LNHDA and CDR2 is SQIVND (reference sequence). This CDR3 comprises 17 residues. CDR3 loop: CASSLGQANKLDEKLFF. The CDR3 DNA follows: TGTGCCAGTAGCCTCGGACAGGCAAATAAATTGGATGAAAAACTGTTTTTT.